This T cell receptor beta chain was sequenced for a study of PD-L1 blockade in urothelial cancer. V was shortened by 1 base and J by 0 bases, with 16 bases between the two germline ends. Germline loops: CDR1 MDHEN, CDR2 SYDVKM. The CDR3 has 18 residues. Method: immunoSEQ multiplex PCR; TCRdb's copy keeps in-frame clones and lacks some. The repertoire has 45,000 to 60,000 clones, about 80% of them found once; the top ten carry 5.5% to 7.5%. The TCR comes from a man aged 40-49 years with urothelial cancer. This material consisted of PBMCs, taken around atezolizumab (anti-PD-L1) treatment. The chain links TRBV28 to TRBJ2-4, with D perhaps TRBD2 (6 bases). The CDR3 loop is CASSLYGGGTLAKNIQYF. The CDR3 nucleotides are TGTGCCAGCAGTTTATACGGTGGGGGGACGCTAGCCAAAAACATTCAGTACTTC. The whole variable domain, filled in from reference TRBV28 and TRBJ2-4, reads DVKVTQSSRYLVKRTGEKVFLECVQDMDHENMFWYRQDPGLGLRLIYFSYDVKMKEKGDIPEGYSVSREKKERFSLILESASTNQTSMYLCASSLYGGGTLAKNIQYFGAGTRLSVL.